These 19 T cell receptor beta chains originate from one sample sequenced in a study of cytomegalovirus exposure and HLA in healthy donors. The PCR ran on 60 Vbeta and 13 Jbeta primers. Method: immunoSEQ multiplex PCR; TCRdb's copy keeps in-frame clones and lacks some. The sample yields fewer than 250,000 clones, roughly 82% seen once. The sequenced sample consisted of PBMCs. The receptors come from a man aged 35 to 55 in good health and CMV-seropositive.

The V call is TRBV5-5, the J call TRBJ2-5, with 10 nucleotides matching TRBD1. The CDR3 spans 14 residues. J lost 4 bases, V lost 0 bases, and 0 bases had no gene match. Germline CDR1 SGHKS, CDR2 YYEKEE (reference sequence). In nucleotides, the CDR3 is TGTGCCAGCAGCTTGGGGACAGGGGGAGAGACCCAGTACTTC. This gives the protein CASSLGTGGETQYF.

The CDR3 DNA sequence: TGTGCCAGCAGCTTAACCACAGGCGCACCTTCTGGAAACACCATATATTTT. Its translation: CASSLTTGAPSGNTIYF. The chain employs TRBV11-1 and TRBJ1-3; tentative D call: TRBD1 (5 bases). The CDR3 is 17 residues long. Germline V CDR1 and CDR2: SGHAT, FQDESV (reference sequence). The germline V and J ends were trimmed by 2 bases and 1 base, with 15 bases remaining between them.

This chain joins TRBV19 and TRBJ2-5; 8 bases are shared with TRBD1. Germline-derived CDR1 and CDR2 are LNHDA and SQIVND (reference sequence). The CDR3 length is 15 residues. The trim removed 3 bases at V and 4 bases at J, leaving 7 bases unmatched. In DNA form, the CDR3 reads TGTGCCAGTAGTATGTTGGTCAGGGGGCTAGAGACCCAGTACTTC. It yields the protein CASSMLVRGLETQYF.

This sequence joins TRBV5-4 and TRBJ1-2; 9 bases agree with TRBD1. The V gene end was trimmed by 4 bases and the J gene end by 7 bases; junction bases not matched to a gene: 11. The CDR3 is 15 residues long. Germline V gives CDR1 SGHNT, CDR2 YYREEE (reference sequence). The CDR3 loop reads CASSPSPGQGRGYTF. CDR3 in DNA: TGTGCCAGCAGCCCTAGCCCGGGACAGGGTCGTGGCTACACCTTC. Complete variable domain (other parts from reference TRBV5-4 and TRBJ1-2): ETGVTQSPTHLIKTRGQQVTLRCSSQSGHNTVSWYQQALGQGPQFIFQYYREEENGRGNFPPRFSGLQFPNYSSELNVNALELDDSALYLCASSPSPGQGRGYTFGSGTRLTVV.

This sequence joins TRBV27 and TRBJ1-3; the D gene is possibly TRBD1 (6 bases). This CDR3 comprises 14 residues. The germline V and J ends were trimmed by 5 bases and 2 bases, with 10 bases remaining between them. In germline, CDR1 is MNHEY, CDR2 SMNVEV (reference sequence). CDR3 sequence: CASSIQGPGNTIYF. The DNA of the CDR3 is TGTGCCAGCAGTATACAGGGACCTGGAAACACCATATATTTT.

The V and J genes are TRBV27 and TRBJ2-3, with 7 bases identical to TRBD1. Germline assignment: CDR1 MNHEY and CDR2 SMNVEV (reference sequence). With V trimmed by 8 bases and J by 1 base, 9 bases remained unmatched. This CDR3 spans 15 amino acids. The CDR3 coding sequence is TGTGCCAGCCTTGCCAGACAGGGCGGCACAGATACGCAGTATTTT. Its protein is CASLARQGGTDTQYF.

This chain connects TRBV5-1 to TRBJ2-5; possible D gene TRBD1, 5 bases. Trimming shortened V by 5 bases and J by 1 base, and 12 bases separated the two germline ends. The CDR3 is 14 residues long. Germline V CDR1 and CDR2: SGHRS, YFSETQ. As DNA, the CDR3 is TGCGCCAGCAGGGCTGCAGGGTTCCAAGAGACCCAGTACTTC. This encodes CASRAAGFQETQYF.

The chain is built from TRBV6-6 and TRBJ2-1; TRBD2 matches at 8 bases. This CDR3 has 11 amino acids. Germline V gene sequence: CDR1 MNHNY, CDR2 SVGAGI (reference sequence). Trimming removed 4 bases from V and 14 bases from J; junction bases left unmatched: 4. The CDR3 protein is CASSSGGEKFF. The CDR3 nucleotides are TGTGCCAGCAGTTCGGGGGGGGAGAAGTTCTTC.

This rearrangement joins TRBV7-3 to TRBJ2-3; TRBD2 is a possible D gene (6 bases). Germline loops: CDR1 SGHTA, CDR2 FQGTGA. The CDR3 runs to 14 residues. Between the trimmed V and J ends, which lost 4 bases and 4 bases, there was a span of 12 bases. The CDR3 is CASSWDSGADTQYF. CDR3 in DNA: TGTGCCAGCAGCTGGGACTCTGGGGCAGATACGCAGTATTTT.

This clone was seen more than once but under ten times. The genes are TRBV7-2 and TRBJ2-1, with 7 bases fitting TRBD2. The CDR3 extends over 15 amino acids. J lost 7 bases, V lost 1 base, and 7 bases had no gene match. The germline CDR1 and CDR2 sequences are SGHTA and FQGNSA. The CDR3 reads CASSLVRLAENEQFF. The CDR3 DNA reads TGTGCCAGCAGCTTAGTTCGGCTAGCGGAAAATGAGCAGTTCTTC.

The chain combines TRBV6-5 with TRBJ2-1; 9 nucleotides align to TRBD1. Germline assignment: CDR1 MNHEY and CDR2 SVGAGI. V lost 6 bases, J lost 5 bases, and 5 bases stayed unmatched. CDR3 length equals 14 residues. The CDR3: CASSGTGPHNEQFF. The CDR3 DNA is TGTGCCAGCAGCGGGACAGGGCCACACAATGAGCAGTTCTTC.

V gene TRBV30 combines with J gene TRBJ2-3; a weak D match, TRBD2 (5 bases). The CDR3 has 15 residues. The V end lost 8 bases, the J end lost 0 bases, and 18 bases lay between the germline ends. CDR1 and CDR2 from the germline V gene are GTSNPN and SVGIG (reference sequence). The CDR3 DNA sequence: TGTGCCGCCCATGCTGGGGAGAGAAGCACAGATACGCAGTATTTT. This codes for CAAHAGERSTDTQYF.

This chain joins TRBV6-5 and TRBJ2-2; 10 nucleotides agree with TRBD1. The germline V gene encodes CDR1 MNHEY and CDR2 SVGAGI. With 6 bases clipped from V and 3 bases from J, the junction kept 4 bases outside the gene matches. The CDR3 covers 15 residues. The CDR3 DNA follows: TGTGCCAGCAGACGGGACAGGGGTTACACCGGGGAGCTGTTTTTT. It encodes CASRRDRGYTGELFF.

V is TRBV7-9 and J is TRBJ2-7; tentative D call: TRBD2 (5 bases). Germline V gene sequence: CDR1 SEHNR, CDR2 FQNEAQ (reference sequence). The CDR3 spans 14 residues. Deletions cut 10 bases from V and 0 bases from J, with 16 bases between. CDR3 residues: CAIASEVSSYEQYF. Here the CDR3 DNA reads TGTGCCATCGCCTCGGAGGTGAGCTCCTACGAGCAGTACTTC. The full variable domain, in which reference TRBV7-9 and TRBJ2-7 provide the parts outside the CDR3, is DTGVSQNPRHKITKRGQNVTFRCDPISEHNRLYWYRQTLGQGPEFLTYFQNEAQLEKSRLLSDRFSAERPKGSFSTLEIQRTEQGDSAMYLCAIASEVSSYEQYFGPGTRLTVT.

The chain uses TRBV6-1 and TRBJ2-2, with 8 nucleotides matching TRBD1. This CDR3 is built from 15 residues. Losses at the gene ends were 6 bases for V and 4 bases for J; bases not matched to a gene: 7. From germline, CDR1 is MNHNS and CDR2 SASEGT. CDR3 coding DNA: TGTGCCAGCAGGGGCGGACAGGGTAGCACCGGGGAGCTGTTTTTT. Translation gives CASRGGQGSTGELFF.

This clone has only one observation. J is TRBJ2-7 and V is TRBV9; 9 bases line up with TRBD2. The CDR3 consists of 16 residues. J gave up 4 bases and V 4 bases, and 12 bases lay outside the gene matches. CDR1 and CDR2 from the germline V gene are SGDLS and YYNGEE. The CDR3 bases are TGTGCCAGCAGCCGGGGCTGGGCGGGAGGGCAGTACGAGCAGTACTTC. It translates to CASSRGWAGGQYEQYF.

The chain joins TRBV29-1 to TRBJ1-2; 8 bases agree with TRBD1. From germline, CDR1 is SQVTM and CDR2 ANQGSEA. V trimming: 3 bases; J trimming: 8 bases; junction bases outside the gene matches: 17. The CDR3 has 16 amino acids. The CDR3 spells CSVDPGTGSLIGGYTF. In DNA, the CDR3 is TGCAGCGTTGACCCAGGGACAGGTTCCTTAATAGGGGGCTACACCTTC.

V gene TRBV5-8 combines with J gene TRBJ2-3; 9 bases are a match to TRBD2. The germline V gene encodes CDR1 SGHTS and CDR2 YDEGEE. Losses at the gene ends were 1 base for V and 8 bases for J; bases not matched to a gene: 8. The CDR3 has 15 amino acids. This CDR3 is CASSLLAGKRATQYF. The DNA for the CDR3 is TGTGCCAGCAGCTTGCTAGCGGGAAAGAGGGCTACGCAGTATTTT.

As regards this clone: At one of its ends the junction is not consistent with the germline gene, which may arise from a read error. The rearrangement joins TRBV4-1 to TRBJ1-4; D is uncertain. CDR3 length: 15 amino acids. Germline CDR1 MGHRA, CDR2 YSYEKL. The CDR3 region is CASRQGHTTNEKLFF. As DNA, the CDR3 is TGCGCCAGCAGACAAGGGCACACAACTAATGAAAAACTGTTTTTT.